Described below is a single T cell receptor beta chain sequence and its context. Germline assignment: CDR1 SGHDT and CDR2 YYEEEE. The CDR3 covers 15 residues. Losses at the gene ends were 2 bases for V and 6 bases for J; bases not matched to a gene: 10. This specimen comes from a study of cytomegalovirus exposure and HLA in healthy donors. PCR employed 60 Vbeta and 13 Jbeta primers. Measured with immunoSEQ multiplex PCR; TCRdb has only the in-frame clones, and not every one. Of around 96,000 clones listed, around 80% were seen once; the top ten hold roughly 2%. The source is a man aged 18 to 29 in good health and CMV-seronegative. The chain employs TRBV5-6 and TRBJ2-7, with 8 bases that match TRBD1. Sequenced input: PBMCs. CDR3 in DNA: TGTGCCAGCAGCTTTCCTGACAGGGGATGGGGCGAGCAGTACTTC. Amino acid sequence: CASSFPDRGWGEQYF.